This T cell receptor beta chain appears in the sequencing data of a study of shared clonotypes between healthy human individuals. Study context: Used for every donor were three CD4 naive, three CD4 memory, two CD8 naive and one CD8 memory plate.

Under the authors' procedure: ImmunoSEQ gave junction-only sequences without quality scores, so filtering differed. Clones were read by immunoSEQ multiplex PCR, and TCRdb kept only the in-frame ones, dropping some. The V and J calls and clone size were taken over from that table, and D and trimming were inferred from the DNA. The sample lists around 700,000 clones, approximately 79% occurring once. V lost 0 bases and J lost 7, with 12 bases in between. Germline loops: CDR1 PRHDT, CDR2 FYEKMQ (reference sequence). This CDR3 has 14 residues. Sample: memory CD4+ T cells sorted from blood. Documented subset: CD45RA-negative fraction. This chain connects TRBV13 to TRBJ1-2, with D possibly being TRBD1 (5 bases). The TCR sequence derives from a woman in her 30s in good health. CDR3 loop: CASSLGSGASGYTF. CDR3 coding DNA: TGTGCCAGCAGCTTAGGGTCTGGGGCTTCTGGCTACACCTTC.